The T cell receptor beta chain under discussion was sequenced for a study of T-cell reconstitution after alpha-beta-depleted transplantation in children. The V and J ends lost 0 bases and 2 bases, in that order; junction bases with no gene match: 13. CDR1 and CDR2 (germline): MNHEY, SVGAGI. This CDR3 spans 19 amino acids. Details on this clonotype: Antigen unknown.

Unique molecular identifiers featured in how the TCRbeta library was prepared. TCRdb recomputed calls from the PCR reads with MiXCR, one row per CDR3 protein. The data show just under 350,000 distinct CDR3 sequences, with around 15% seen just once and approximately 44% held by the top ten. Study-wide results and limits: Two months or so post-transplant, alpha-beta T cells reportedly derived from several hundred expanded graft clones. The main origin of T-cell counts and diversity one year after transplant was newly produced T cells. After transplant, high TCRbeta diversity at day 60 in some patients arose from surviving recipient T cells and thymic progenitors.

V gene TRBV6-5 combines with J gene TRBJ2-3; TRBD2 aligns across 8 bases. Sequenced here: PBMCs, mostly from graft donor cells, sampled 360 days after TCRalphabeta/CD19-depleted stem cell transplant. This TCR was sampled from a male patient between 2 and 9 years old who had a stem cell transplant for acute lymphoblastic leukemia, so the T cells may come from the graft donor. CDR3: CASSYSQREGLWVTDTQYF. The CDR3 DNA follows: TGTGCCAGCAGTTACTCTCAACGGGAGGGTCTGTGGGTCACAGATACGCAGTATTTT.